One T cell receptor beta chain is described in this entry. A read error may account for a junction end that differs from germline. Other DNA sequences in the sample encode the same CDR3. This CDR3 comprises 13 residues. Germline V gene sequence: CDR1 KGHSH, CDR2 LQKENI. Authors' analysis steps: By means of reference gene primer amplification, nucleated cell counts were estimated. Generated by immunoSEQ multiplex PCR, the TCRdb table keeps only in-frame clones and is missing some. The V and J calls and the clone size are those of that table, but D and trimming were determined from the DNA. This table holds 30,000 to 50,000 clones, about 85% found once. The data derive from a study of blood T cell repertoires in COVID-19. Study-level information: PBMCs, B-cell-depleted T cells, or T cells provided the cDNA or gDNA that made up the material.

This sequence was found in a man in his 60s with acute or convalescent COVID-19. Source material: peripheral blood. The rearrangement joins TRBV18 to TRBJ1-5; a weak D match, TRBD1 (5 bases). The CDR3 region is CASSPPGGQPQHF. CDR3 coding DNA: TGTGCCAGCTCCCCACCGGGGGGTCAGCCCCAGCATTTT.